One and the same sample provided the 20 T cell receptor beta chains below, sequenced in a study of CD8+CD57+ T cells in acquired aplastic anemia. Only patients with CD8+CD57+ cell expansion on flow cytometry were chosen for sequencing. The study profiled TCR beta VDJ and CDR3 using genomic DNA as template. TCRdb re-called the reads with MiXCR, one entry per CDR3 protein. The profile shows about 470,000 distinct CDR3 sequences, about a third of them singletons. Sequencing input: sorted CD4+, CD8+, or CD8+CD57+ T cells (not recorded which) from PBMCs. These receptors were taken from a human donor with aplastic anemia.

The J gene is TRBJ2-5, the V gene TRBV20-1; weak D call: TRBD1 (6 bases). This CDR3 spans 13 amino acids. The germline V gene has CDR1 DFQATT and CDR2 SNEGSKA (reference sequence). V lost 6 bases to trimming and J lost 3 bases, with 14 bases between them. The CDR3 bases are TGCAGTGCCGCCCCAGGGGCAGAAGAGACCCAGTACTTC. This sequence encodes CSAAPGAEETQYF.

J is TRBJ2-5 and V is TRBV6-5, with a weak D call TRBD2 (6 bases). This CDR3 has 16 residues. In germline, CDR1 is MNHEY, CDR2 SVGAGI. Trimming removed 8 bases at V and 5 bases at J, with 24 bases between. The CDR3 reads CASGRDPNRGRETQYF. As DNA, the CDR3 is TGTGCCAGCGGAAGAGACCCAAACAGAGGGAGGGAGACCCAGTACTTC.

This chain links TRBV11-2 with TRBJ2-3, with D unclear. The germline gives CDR1 SGHAT, CDR2 FQNNGV. V lost 0 bases and J 6 bases, leaving 10 bases between the germline ends. The CDR3 spans 14 residues. CDR3 region: CASSLDPLTDTQYF. The CDR3 coding sequence is TGTGCCAGCAGCTTAGACCCACTCACGGATACGCAGTATTTT.

As to this clonotype: This clone may be a read error of a much larger clone one base away. This chain uses TRBV10-1 with TRBJ2-1, with 11 bases identical to TRBD2. The CDR3 has 16 residues. CDR1 and CDR2 from the germline V gene are WNHNN and SYGVQD (reference sequence). CDR3 bases: TGCGCCGGCAGTGAGTCGGGGACTAGCGGCTACAATGAGCAGTTCTTC. As protein: CAGSESGTSGYNEQFF.

This clonotype occurred many times. The gene calls are TRBV20-1 and TRBJ2-7; D call uncertain. Per germline, CDR1 DFQATT and CDR2 SNEGSKA (reference sequence). Trimming stripped 4 bases from V and 2 bases from J, with 12 bases between. The length of the CDR3 is 13 residues. In nucleotides, the CDR3 is TGCAGTGCTACAGCGACGCCTACCTACGAGCAGTACTTC. Encoded protein: CSATATPTYEQYF.

As for this clonotype: One junction end does not reproduce the germline sequence, and a read error may be involved. This rearrangement joins TRBV24-1 to TRBJ2-7, with TRBD1 as a possible D gene (6 bases). The CDR3 sequence is 18 residues long. CDR1 is KGHDR and CDR2 is SFDVKD in the germline V gene. The CDR3 DNA is TGTGCCAGCAGTGCTACTCCCAGGGGCAGGGGTCTTGCCTACGAGCAGTACTTC. Translating it yields CASSATPRGRGLAYEQYF.

A few counts support this clonotype. This chain links TRBV20-1 with TRBJ2-1; D may be TRBD2 (6 bases). The germline V gene has CDR1 DFQATT and CDR2 SNEGSKA (reference sequence). The CDR3 covers 13 residues. V was cut by 5 bases and J by 6 bases, with 14 bases left in between. This CDR3 is CSAGPRRGNEQFF. CDR3 DNA: TGCAGTGCTGGGCCTAGGAGGGGCAATGAGCAGTTCTTC.

This clonotype was found once. The V gene is TRBV11-2, the J gene TRBJ1-6, with 8 bases aligning to TRBD1. Germline V lookup: CDR1 SGHAT, CDR2 FQNNGV. The CDR3 consists of 13 residues. The V gene end was trimmed by 5 bases and the J gene end by 9 bases; junction bases not matched to a gene: 3. The CDR3 loop is CASSPGGISPLHF. As DNA, the CDR3 is TGTGCCAGCAGCCCAGGGGGCATTTCACCCCTCCACTTT.

This clonotype has more than one count but fewer than ten. V and J are TRBV6-1 and TRBJ1-3; no reliable D call. The CDR3 consists of 15 residues. Trimming stripped 5 bases from V and 2 bases from J, with 13 bases between. Germline V lookup: CDR1 MNHNS, CDR2 SASEGT. The CDR3 is CASSQTRFTGNTIYF. CDR3 coding DNA: TGTGCCAGCAGTCAGACGAGGTTCACTGGAAACACCATATATTTT.

The genes are TRBV25-1 and TRBJ1-2; D not resolved. The CDR3 covers 14 residues. Per germline, CDR1 MGHDK and CDR2 SYGVNS. Trimming stripped 6 bases from V and 0 bases from J, with 11 bases between. The CDR3 DNA follows: TGTGCCAGCAGCGACCCCGGGACTAACTATGGCTACACCTTC. It codes for CASSDPGTNYGYTF.

V is TRBV30 and J is TRBJ1-1; D may be TRBD1 (5 bases). CDR1 and CDR2 from the germline V gene are GTSNPN and SVGIG (reference sequence). With 1 base removed from V and 0 bases from J, the gap between germline ends came to 6 bases. The CDR3 is made up of 13 amino acids. The CDR3 DNA follows: TGTGCCTGGAGTGGACAGATGAACACTGAAGCTTTCTTT. Its translation: CAWSGQMNTEAFF.

Remarks on this clonotype: A much larger clone lies one base from this, so it may be a read error. The chain uses TRBV29-1 and TRBJ1-1; tentatively, D is TRBD1 (5 bases). Germline values: CDR1 SQVTM, CDR2 ANQGSEA. V lost 5 bases and J 9 bases, leaving 16 bases between the germline ends. The CDR3 totals 12 residues. The CDR3 loop reads CSVFLTTEQAFF. In nucleotides, the CDR3 is TGCAGCGTTTTTCTCACGACAGAACAAGCTTTCTTT.

Concerning this clonotype itself: Germline is not matched at one junction end, which may reflect a read error. This sequence joins TRBV10-3 and TRBJ1-5, with TRBD1 identical over 7 bases. This CDR3 is 16 amino acids long. Germline CDR1 ENHRY, CDR2 SYGVKD. The CDR3 reads CASSYIAGTGNQPQHF. The DNA of the CDR3 is TGTGCCAGCAGTTATATCGCCGGGACAGGCAATCAGCCCCAGCATTTT.

The chain employs TRBV24-1 and TRBJ1-1; possibly TRBD1 for D (6 bases). The V and J ends lost 3 bases and 11 bases respectively, with 12 bases between them. There are 12 residues in the CDR3. Germline loops: CDR1 KGHDR, CDR2 SFDVKD. CDR3 sequence: CATSDTGKRAFF. In DNA form, the CDR3 reads TGTGCCACCAGTGATACAGGGAAGCGGGCTTTCTTT.

The CDR3 here is CASSLWGNTIYF. In DNA, the CDR3 is TGTGCCAGCAGCTTGTGGGGAAACACCATATATTTT. This rearrangement joins TRBV5-6 to TRBJ1-3; D not certain. V lost 1 base, J lost 4 bases, and 3 bases lay in between. The V gene's germline CDR1 is SGHDT and CDR2 YYEEEE. The CDR3 is 12 amino acids.

This clonotype was counted ten times or more. The J gene is TRBJ1-2, the V gene TRBV5-8; D remains unclear. Trimming removed 0 bases from V and 7 bases from J, with 16 bases in between. CDR3 length: 15 amino acids. Germline CDR1 SGHTS, CDR2 YDEGEE. The CDR3 loop is CASSLAGLRLSGYTF. The DNA for the CDR3 is TGTGCCAGCAGCTTGGCCGGATTACGACTGTCTGGCTACACCTTC. The whole variable domain, filled in from reference TRBV5-8 and TRBJ1-2, reads EAGVTQSPTHLIKTRGQQATLRCSPISGHTSVYWYQQALGLGLQFLLWYDEGEERNRGNFPPRFSGRQFPNYSSELNVNALELEDSALYLCASSLAGLRLSGYTFGSGTRLTVV.

The table lists this clonotype with a few counts. The J gene is TRBJ1-6, the V gene TRBV6-1; a weak D match, TRBD1 (5 bases). The CDR3 is 17 amino acids. Trimming pared 6 bases from V and 8 bases from J, leaving 23 bases between. Per germline, CDR1 MNHNS and CDR2 SASEGT. CDR3 residues: CASSSEGVLNVDSPLHF. CDR3 nucleotide sequence: TGTGCCAGCAGCTCTGAAGGGGTTCTAAATGTTGATTCACCCCTCCACTTT.

This clonotype showed up many times. CDR3 sequence (DNA): TGCAGTGCTAGATCGCGACAGAACCCCTACGAGCAGTACTTC. As protein: CSARSRQNPYEQYF. V and J are TRBV20-1 and TRBJ2-7, with D possibly matching TRBD1 (5 bases). The germline CDR1 and CDR2 sequences are DFQATT and SNEGSKA (reference sequence). V lost 2 bases, J lost 2 bases, and 13 bases lay in between. The CDR3 loop spans 14 amino acids.

This clonotype has a count of ten or more. V usage is TRBV7-8 and J usage is TRBJ2-5, with D possibly matching TRBD2 (6 bases). This CDR3 is built from 14 residues. CDR1 is SGHVS and CDR2 is FQNEAQ in the germline V gene. V was trimmed by 3 bases and J by 3 bases, leaving 11 bases between them. The CDR3 sequence is CASSLPGRKETQYF. CDR3 bases: TGTGCCAGCAGCTTGCCGGGGAGGAAAGAGACCCAGTACTTC.

This chain links TRBV28 with TRBJ1-6; unclear D gene. V lost 7 bases, J lost 5 bases, and 12 bases lay in between. Germline assignment: CDR1 MDHEN and CDR2 SYDVKM. The CDR3 contains 14 residues. CDR3 in DNA: TGTGCCAGCAATAACCCGGCGGATAATTCACCCCTCCACTTT. Protein product: CASNNPADNSPLHF.